This T cell receptor beta chain was identified in a study of identical twins. TCRdb fed the 5' RACE reads into MiXCR, producing one record per CDR3 protein. The sample holds roughly 750,000 distinct CDR3 sequences, 20% to 25% seen once. The CDR3 is 15 residues long. The V end lost 3 bases, the J end lost 2 bases, and 14 bases lay between the germline ends. Germline loops: CDR1 SGDLS, CDR2 YYNGEE. These data were also filed under a second study, of T cells expressing NK-cell markers.

The sequence was collected from a woman aged 18-29 years in good health. The V and J genes are TRBV9 and TRBJ2-5, with a weak D call TRBD1 (6 bases). The sample comprised PBMCs. CDR3 in DNA: TGTGCCAGCAGCGCACAGGGTCTATCACAAGAGACCCAGTACTTC. Its translation: CASSAQGLSQETQYF.